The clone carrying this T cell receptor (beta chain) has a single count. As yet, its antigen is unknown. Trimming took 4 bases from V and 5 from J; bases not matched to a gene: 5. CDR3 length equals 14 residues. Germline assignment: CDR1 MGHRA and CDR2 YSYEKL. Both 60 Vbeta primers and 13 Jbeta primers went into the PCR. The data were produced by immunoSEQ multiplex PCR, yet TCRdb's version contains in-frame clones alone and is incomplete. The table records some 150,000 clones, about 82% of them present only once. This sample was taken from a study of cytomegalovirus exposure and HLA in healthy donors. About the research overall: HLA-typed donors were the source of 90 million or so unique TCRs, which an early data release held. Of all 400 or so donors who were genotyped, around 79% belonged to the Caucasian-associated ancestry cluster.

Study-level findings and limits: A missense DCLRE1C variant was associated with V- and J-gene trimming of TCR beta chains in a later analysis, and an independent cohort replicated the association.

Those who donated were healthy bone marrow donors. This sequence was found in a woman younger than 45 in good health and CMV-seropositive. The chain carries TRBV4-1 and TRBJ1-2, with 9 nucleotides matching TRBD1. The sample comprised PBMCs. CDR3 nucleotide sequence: TGCGCCAGCAGCCCGACAGGGGGTCGGTATGGCTACACCTTC. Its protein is CASSPTGGRYGYTF.